The 12 T cell receptor beta chains presented below share a single source sample, sequenced in a study of Graves' ophthalmopathy and Graves' hyperthyroidism. As the template, RNA transcripts were used to amplify TCR beta CDR3 regions. RT-PCR with HTBI primers came first, then second-round multiplex PCR. TCRdb reprocessed the multiplex PCR reads via MiXCR and lists one record per CDR3 protein. The data show 600,000 to 700,000 distinct CDR3 sequences, with 35% to 45% seen just once and under 3.5% held by the top ten. Sequencing used peripheral blood. These receptors were obtained from an adult man with Graves' ophthalmopathy.

This CDR3 reads CSAKRGQGVSEAFF. CDR3 nucleotide sequence: TGCAGTGCGAAAAGGGGACAGGGGGTCTCTGAAGCTTTCTTT. The rearrangement links TRBV20-1 to TRBJ1-1; 11 nucleotides match TRBD1. Germline values: CDR1 DFQATT, CDR2 SNEGSKA (reference sequence). There are 14 residues in the CDR3. Trimming at V came to 6 bases and at J to 6 bases, leaving 9 bases not matched to a gene.

This clonotype was seen a handful of times. The chain links TRBV7-8 to TRBJ1-3, with D possibly being TRBD1 (6 bases). CDR1 and CDR2 from the germline V gene are SGHVS and FQNEAQ. The CDR3 loop spans 16 amino acids. V was shortened by 0 bases and J by 0 bases, with 9 bases between the two germline ends. The CDR3: CASSLAEGVSGNTIYF. The CDR3 region has the DNA TGTGCCAGCAGCTTAGCGGAGGGGGTCTCTGGAAACACCATATATTTT. Supplemented by reference TRBV7-8 and TRBJ1-3, the full variable domain reads GAGVSQSPRYKVAKRGQDVALRCDPISGHVSLFWYQQALGQGPEFLTYFQNEAQLDKSGLPSDRFFAERPEGSVSTLKIQRTQQEDSAVYLCASSLAEGVSGNTIYFGEGSWLTVV.

The chain joins TRBV7-9 to TRBJ1-3; 7 bases align to TRBD1. The CDR3 contains 14 residues. After removal of 8 bases from V and 3 bases from J, the junction contained 7 bases not matched to a gene. The V gene's germline CDR1 is SEHNR and CDR2 FQNEAQ (reference sequence). The CDR3 here is CASATGTLGNTIYF. The CDR3 DNA is TGTGCCAGCGCGACAGGGACACTTGGAAACACCATATATTTT. The full variable domain, completed using reference TRBV7-9 and TRBJ1-3, is DTGVSQNPRHKITKRGQNVTFRCDPISEHNRLYWYRQTLGQGPEFLTYFQNEAQLEKSRLLSDRFSAERPKGSFSTLEIQRTEQGDSAMYLCASATGTLGNTIYFGEGSWLTVV.

This clonotype was counted ten times or more. The chain joins TRBV2 to TRBJ1-1, with D perhaps TRBD1 (5 bases). CDR3 length: 16 amino acids. CDR1 and CDR2 (germline): SNHLY, FYNNEI. V was cut by 8 bases and J by 1 base, with 20 bases left in between. The CDR3 nucleotides are TGTGCCAGCGGAACACTAAGACAGTTCCAGAACACTGAAGCTTTCTTT. It codes for CASGTLRQFQNTEAFF.

This clonotype was seen at least ten times. The chain couples TRBV4-2 to TRBJ1-2; maybe TRBD1 (5 bases). V lost 0 bases, J lost 6 bases, and 11 bases lay in between. In germline, CDR1 is LGHNA, CDR2 YNFKEQ. The CDR3 covers 14 residues. Written as DNA, the CDR3 is TGTGCCAGCAGCCAAGATCGGGGGTTTCATGGCTACACCTTC. Protein product: CASSQDRGFHGYTF.

This clonotype came up many times. The germline gene is not matched at one end of the junction; a read error may be the cause. CDR3 nucleotides: TGTGCCAGCAGTTTTACCGGGATCCTCTTC. Amino acid sequence: CASSFTGILF. The gene calls are TRBV7-9 and TRBJ1-2; D is unclear. The CDR3 contains 10 residues. The germline V gene has CDR1 SEHNR and CDR2 FQNEAQ (reference sequence). Combining the CDR3 with reference TRBV7-9 and TRBJ1-2 gives the whole variable domain DTGVSQNPRHKITKRGQNVTFRCDPISEHNRLYWYRQTLGQGPEFLTYFQNEAQLEKSRLLSDRFSAERPKGSFSTLEIQRTEQGDSAMYLCASSFTGILFGSGTRLTVV.

The rearrangement uses TRBV5-5 and TRBJ2-2, with 11 bases aligning to TRBD2. CDR3 length: 19 amino acids. The J segment lost 8 bases and the V segment lost 1 base, leaving 16 bases of the junction unmatched. The germline V gene has CDR1 SGHKS and CDR2 YYEKEE (reference sequence). CDR3 in DNA: TGTGCCAGCAGCTTGTACCCCCACCTGCGTCTAGCGGGAGGAGGGGAGCTGTTTTTT. Its translation is CASSLYPHLRLAGGGELFF. Complete variable domain (other parts from reference TRBV5-5 and TRBJ2-2): DAGVTQSPTHLIKTRGQQVTLRCSPISGHKSVSWYQQVLGQGPQFIFQYYEKEERGRGNFPDRFSARQFPNYSSELNVNALLLGDSALYLCASSLYPHLRLAGGGELFFGEGSRLTVL.

On this clonotype: Being one base from a much bigger clone, this may be a read error. Given the absence of the conserved phenylalanine or tryptophan at the CDR3 end, a read error is likely. The V and J genes are TRBV2 and TRBJ2-2; unclear D gene. Trimming took 8 bases from V and 5 from J, leaving 12 bases between them. The length of the CDR3 is 13 residues. Per the germline V gene, CDR1 is SNHLY and CDR2 is FYNNEI. DNA of the CDR3: TGTGCCAGCGGGGTAGTAGTAACCGGGGAGCTGTTTCTT. It yields the protein CASGVVVTGELFL.

V is TRBV3-1 and J is TRBJ1-2, with D possibly being TRBD1 (5 bases). CDR3 length equals 14 residues. Trimming removed 1 base at V and 4 bases at J, with 10 bases between. CDR1 and CDR2 from the germline V gene are LGHDT and YNNKEL (reference sequence). In nucleotides, the CDR3 is TGTGCCAGCAGCCAAGGAGCAGGGAGCTATGGCTACACCTTC. Encoded protein: CASSQGAGSYGYTF.

This clonotype appeared many times. This chain uses TRBV15 with TRBJ1-2, with D unclear. The germline V and J ends were trimmed by 0 bases and 8 bases, with 13 bases remaining between them. Germline CDR1 is LNHNV and CDR2 is YYDKDF (reference sequence). This CDR3 has 14 amino acids. The CDR3 sequence is CATSRDPVQSGYTF. CDR3 DNA sequence: TGTGCCACCAGCAGAGATCCAGTACAGTCGGGCTACACCTTC.

This clonotype was picked up a small number of times. The J gene is TRBJ1-4, the V gene TRBV20-1; D is unclear. In germline, CDR1 is DFQATT, CDR2 SNEGSKA (reference sequence). This CDR3 has 17 residues. The germline V and J ends were trimmed by 0 bases and 2 bases, with 16 bases remaining between them. The CDR3: CSARERFLGPTNEKLFF. The CDR3, as DNA: TGCAGTGCTAGAGAACGATTTTTAGGGCCTACTAATGAAAAACTGTTTTTT.

CDR3 in DNA: TGTGCCACCAGCAGAGATAGCACCCCGGGGTCTGAAGCTTTCTTT. Translated: CATSRDSTPGSEAFF. The chain employs TRBV15 and TRBJ1-1; the D is unclear. This CDR3 region has 15 residues. Trimming cost V 0 bases and J 6 bases, with 14 bases left between them. Germline-derived CDR1 and CDR2 are LNHNV and YYDKDF (reference sequence).